The 12 T cell receptor beta chains below were found in one sample sequenced in a study of shared clonotypes between healthy human individuals. Naivety among CD8 cells was defined by CD45RO negativity and positive CCR7 selection, thereby excluding terminally differentiated effector memory CD45RA+ cells. Clones were sequenced by immunoSEQ multiplex PCR, and TCRdb holds only the in-frame ones, with some missing. The sample lists around 2,100,000 clones; less than 95% were seen once. Sequencing input: naive CD8+ T cells sorted from blood. These receptors all come from a man between 18 and 35 years old in good health.

The sample holds one count of this clone. The sample holds other DNA sequences that translate to the same CDR3. V usage is TRBV4-1 and J usage is TRBJ1-1, with D unresolved. Germline V gives CDR1 MGHRA, CDR2 YSYEKL. This CDR3 is 14 amino acids long. Trimming removed 3 bases from V and 1 base from J, with 9 bases in between. Written as DNA, the CDR3 is TGCGCCAGCAGCCACGGACGGGAGAACACTGAAGCTTTCTTT. It codes for CASSHGRENTEAFF.

A remark on this clone: Distinct nucleotide sequences in the sample also encode this CDR3. The chain links TRBV27 to TRBJ2-7; D is unresolved. V was cut by 6 bases and J by 1 base, with 7 bases left in between. The CDR3 is made up of 12 amino acids. Germline V CDR1 and CDR2: MNHEY, SMNVEV (reference sequence). Here the CDR3 DNA reads TGTGCCAGCAGGAGTGGGTCCTACGAGCAGTACTTC. As protein: CASRSGSYEQYF.

The chain carries TRBV28 and TRBJ2-7; no reliable D call. Germline V CDR1 and CDR2: MDHEN, SYDVKM. CDR3 length: 14 residues. The germline V and J ends were trimmed by 4 bases and 2 bases, with 12 bases remaining between them. CDR3 sequence: CASSSKGMTYEQYF. CDR3 DNA sequence: TGTGCCAGCAGTTCCAAGGGTATGACCTACGAGCAGTACTTC.

The gene calls are TRBV7-9 and TRBJ2-5; D gene uncertain. There are 11 residues in the CDR3. V was clipped by 5 bases and J by 10 bases, with 11 bases between them. Germline CDR1 reads SEHNR; CDR2 reads FQNEAQ (reference sequence). CDR3 coding DNA: TGTGCCAGCAGCCCAGGCGGCGACCAGTACTTC. Encoded protein: CASSPGGDQYF.

The chain couples TRBV6-1 to TRBJ2-3; no firm D call. CDR3 size: 15 residues. The V gene lost 1 base and the J gene lost 3 bases, with 11 bases spanning the gap. The germline gives CDR1 MNHNS, CDR2 SASEGT. CDR3 nucleotide sequence: TGTGCCAGCAGTGAAGAGGTCACGCTTACAGATACGCAGTATTTT. This translates into CASSEEVTLTDTQYF.

This rearrangement joins TRBV6-1 to TRBJ2-7; TRBD1 matches at 8 bases. Germline V gene lookup returns CDR1 MNHNS and CDR2 SASEGT. With V trimmed by 0 bases and J by 4 bases, 14 bases remained unmatched. The CDR3 runs to 18 residues. CDR3 loop: CASSEAGDGAGGRYEQYF. In DNA form, the CDR3 reads TGTGCCAGCAGTGAAGCGGGGGACGGGGCAGGGGGCCGTTACGAGCAGTACTTC.

A single count supports this clone. V is TRBV4-3 and J is TRBJ2-1; D uncertain. V was pared by 6 bases and J by 2 bases, with 14 bases between. The CDR3 extends over 15 amino acids. Germline V lookup: CDR1 LGHNA, CDR2 YSLEER. The CDR3 loop reads CASSLSAPPYNEQFF. As DNA, the CDR3 is TGCGCCAGCAGTCTATCAGCCCCCCCCTACAATGAGCAGTTCTTC.

The rearrangement uses TRBV13 and TRBJ1-3; D gene unclear. The CDR3 runs 16 residues. CDR1 is PRHDT and CDR2 is FYEKMQ in the germline V gene (reference sequence). Trimming took 6 bases from V and 4 from J, leaving 19 bases between them. The DNA of the CDR3 is TGTGCCAGCAGATCATTCGACACCGCGGTGGGAAACACCATATATTTT. It encodes CASRSFDTAVGNTIYF.

The CDR3 region is CASSYLFYEQYF. The CDR3 DNA sequence: TGTGCCAGCAGTTACCTCTTCTACGAGCAGTACTTC. The chain combines TRBV6-6 with TRBJ2-7; unclear D gene. V was shortened by 2 bases and J by 3 bases, with 5 bases between the two germline ends. Germline V lookup: CDR1 MNHNY, CDR2 SVGAGI (reference sequence). This CDR3 has 12 residues.

V gene TRBV19 combines with J gene TRBJ2-3; possible D gene TRBD2, 6 bases. The V gene lost 5 bases and the J gene lost 0 bases, with 12 bases spanning the gap. CDR3 length: 15 residues. CDR1 LNHDA and CDR2 SQIVND come from the germline V gene (reference sequence). The CDR3 is CASSWRGPSTDTQYF. The CDR3 DNA follows: TGTGCCAGTAGTTGGCGGGGTCCTAGCACAGATACGCAGTATTTT.

V is TRBV30 and J is TRBJ1-2; 8 nucleotides line up with TRBD1. CDR3 length: 14 amino acids. J lost 6 bases, V lost 0 bases, and 6 bases had no gene match. CDR1 and CDR2 (germline): GTSNPN, SVGIG (reference sequence). The CDR3 DNA reads as TGTGCCTGGAGTGTGCTAACAGGGGGTGATGGCTACACCTTC. Protein product: CAWSVLTGGDGYTF.

The chain is built from TRBV7-9 and TRBJ2-3, with 7 bases aligning to TRBD1. The V gene end was trimmed by 5 bases and the J gene end by 3 bases; junction bases not matched to a gene: 14. The CDR3 is 17 residues long. Germline CDR1 reads SEHNR; CDR2 reads FQNEAQ (reference sequence). DNA of the CDR3: TGTGCCAGCAGCCGTGCAGGGGCACCCAGGGGGACAGATACGCAGTATTTT. Translation: CASSRAGAPRGTDTQYF.